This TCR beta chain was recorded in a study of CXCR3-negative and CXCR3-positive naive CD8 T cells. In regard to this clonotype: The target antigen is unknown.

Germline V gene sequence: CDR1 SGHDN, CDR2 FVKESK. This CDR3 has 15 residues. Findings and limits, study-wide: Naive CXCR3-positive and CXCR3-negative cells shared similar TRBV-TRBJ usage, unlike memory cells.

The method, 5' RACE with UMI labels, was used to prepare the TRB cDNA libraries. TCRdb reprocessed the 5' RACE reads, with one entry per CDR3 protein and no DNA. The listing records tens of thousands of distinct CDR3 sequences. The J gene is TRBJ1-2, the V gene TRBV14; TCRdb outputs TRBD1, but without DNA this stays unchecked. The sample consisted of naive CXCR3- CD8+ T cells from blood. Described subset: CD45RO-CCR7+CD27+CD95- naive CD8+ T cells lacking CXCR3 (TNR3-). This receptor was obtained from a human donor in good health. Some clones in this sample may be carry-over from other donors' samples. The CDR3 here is CASSQGSRDHYGYTF.